This TCR beta chain was found in a study of spatial heterogeneity in lung cancer. Across the whole study: Among detected sequences, beta-chain ones consistently exceeded alpha-chain ones in number. On average, each unique TCR and UMI combination appeared more than ten times in raw reads.

Looked up from germline, CDR1 is MNHEY and CDR2 is SVGAGI. Trimming cost V 5 bases and J 5 bases; bases outside gene matches: 5. The CDR3 is made up of 14 amino acids. Time point defined: sample taken at primary tumor resection. Samples were obtained from 65 to 80 donors, all untreated early-stage non-small cell lung cancer patients. TCRdb re-derived calls from the 5' RACE reads in MiXCR, one entry per CDR3 protein. The data contain over 8,500 distinct CDR3 sequences, roughly an eighth of them singletons. Comment on this clonotype: The antigen is unknown.

Study-wide results and caveats: Tumoral mutation counts were tracked by counts of expanded intratumoral alpha and beta TCRs. Estimates put coverage of tumor T cells 5.5% to 8% for alpha and over 12% for beta chains.

V usage is TRBV6-5 and J usage is TRBJ1-5; 8 bases align to TRBD1. This clonotype originated in a male donor with early-stage non-small cell lung cancer. Sequences were derived from lung tumor tissue, sampled at surgery. CDR3 DNA: TGTGCCAGCAGTAAGACACAGGGGGATCAGCCCCAGCATTTT. This sequence encodes CASSKTQGDQPQHF.